This entry is about one T cell receptor beta chain. The antigen remains undetermined. The data were taken from a study of blood T cells in healthy people across ages. Primers used in a second PCR of roughly 6 to 12 cycles were a sample-barcoded 5' primer and a J-beta primer mix. Each sample yielded at least 3 million CDR3-containing paired-end reads. MiXCR, applied by TCRdb to the 5' RACE reads, yields one record per CDR3 protein. The top ten clones hold 11% of a sample with under 2 million distinct CDR3 sequences, almost 35% of them seen once. CDR1 and CDR2 from the germline V gene are SGHRS and YFSETQ. Trimming took off 0 bases at V and 5 bases at J, with 13 bases between the two ends. This CDR3 spans 15 amino acids. General study results and limits: Long-lived donors exceeded aged donors in naive CD4+ cells and diversity.

V gene TRBV5-1 combines with J gene TRBJ2-3, with D maybe TRBD1 (6 bases). The TCR was taken from a woman in her 30s in good health. The specimen was blood. CDR3 residues: CASSLGDNYQDTQYF. In nucleotides, the CDR3 is TGCGCCAGCAGCTTGGGGGACAATTACCAAGATACGCAGTATTTT.